This TCR beta chain was profiled in a study of shared clonotypes between healthy human individuals. General study results and limits: When naive CD4 clonotypes were compared across several donors, approximately 4.9% were shared. Researchers sampled only blood; tissue repertoires likely differ. Investigators expected sequencing depth to affect clonotype sharing among donors.

Germline V lookup: CDR1 MNHEY, CDR2 SMNVEV (reference sequence). This CDR3 is 13 amino acids long. V was pared by 3 bases and J by 5 bases, with 8 bases between. Points on this clone: The antigen remains unidentified. This same CDR3 is encoded by further DNA sequences in the sample.

CD45RO-negative CD8 cells positively selected for CCR7 made up the naive population, which excluded terminally differentiated effector memory CD45RA+ cells. When replicate PCRs were run on sorted subsets, they used 200 to 250 ng DNA, tens of thousands of T cell genomes. Profiling relied on immunoSEQ multiplex PCR, and the TCRdb table lists in-frame clones only, not all of them. The data hold millions of clones, with about 95% observed a single time. The genes are TRBV27 and TRBJ1-5, with D tentatively TRBD1 (6 bases). The origin of this receptor is a young man in good health. Sequencing used naive CD8+ T cells sorted from blood. This chain's CDR3 is CASSLGGDQPQHF. The CDR3, as DNA: TGTGCCAGCAGTTTGGGGGGCGATCAGCCCCAGCATTTT.